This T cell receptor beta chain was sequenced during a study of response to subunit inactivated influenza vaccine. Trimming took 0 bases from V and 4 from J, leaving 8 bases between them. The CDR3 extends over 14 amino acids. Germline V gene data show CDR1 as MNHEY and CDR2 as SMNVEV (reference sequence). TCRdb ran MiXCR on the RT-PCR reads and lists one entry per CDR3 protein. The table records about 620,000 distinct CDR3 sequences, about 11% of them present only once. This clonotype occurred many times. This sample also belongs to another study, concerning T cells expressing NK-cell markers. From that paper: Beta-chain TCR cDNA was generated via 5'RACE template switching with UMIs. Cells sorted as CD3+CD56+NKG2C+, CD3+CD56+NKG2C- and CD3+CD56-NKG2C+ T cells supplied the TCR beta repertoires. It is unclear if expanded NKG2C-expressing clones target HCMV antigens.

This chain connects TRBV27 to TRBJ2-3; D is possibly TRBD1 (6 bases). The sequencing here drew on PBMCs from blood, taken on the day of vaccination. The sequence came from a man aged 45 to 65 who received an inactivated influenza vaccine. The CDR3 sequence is CASSLSRGPDTQYF. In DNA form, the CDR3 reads TGTGCCAGCAGTTTATCCAGGGGCCCAGATACGCAGTATTTT.